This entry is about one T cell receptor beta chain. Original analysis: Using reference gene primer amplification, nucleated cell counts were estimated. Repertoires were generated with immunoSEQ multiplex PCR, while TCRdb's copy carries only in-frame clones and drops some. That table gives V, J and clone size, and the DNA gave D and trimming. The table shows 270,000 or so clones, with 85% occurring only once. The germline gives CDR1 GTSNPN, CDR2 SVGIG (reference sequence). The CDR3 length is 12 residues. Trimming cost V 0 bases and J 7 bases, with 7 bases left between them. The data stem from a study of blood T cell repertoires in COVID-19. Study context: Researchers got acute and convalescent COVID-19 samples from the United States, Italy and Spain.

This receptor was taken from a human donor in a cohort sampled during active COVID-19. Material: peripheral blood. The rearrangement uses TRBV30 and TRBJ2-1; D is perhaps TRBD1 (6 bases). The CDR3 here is CAWSVQGNEQFF. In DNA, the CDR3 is TGTGCCTGGAGTGTACAGGGAAATGAGCAGTTCTTC.